This TCR beta chain was obtained from a study of spatial heterogeneity in lung cancer. About the research overall: Consistent detection of more beta-chain than alpha-chain sequences was observed.

This clonotype was counted ten times or more. J gave up 6 bases and V 6 bases, and 7 bases lay outside the gene matches. From germline, CDR1 is WSHSY and CDR2 SAAADI. The CDR3 has 13 amino acids. Indicated time point: sample taken at primary tumor resection. The study sequenced unsorted whole RNA from tumor, nontumor lung or frozen PBMC. Samples were donated by 72 untreated early-stage non-small cell lung cancer patients. On each TCR cDNA molecule, a unique molecular identifier was present. TCRdb analysed the 5' RACE reads with MiXCR anew, one entry per CDR3 protein. This table has approximately 90,000 distinct CDR3 sequences, around 10% appearing once.

V gene TRBV10-2 combines with J gene TRBJ2-7, with TRBD1 matching 8 bases. The input for sequencing was PBMCs, taken at surgery. The clonotype comes from a male donor with early-stage non-small cell lung cancer. This CDR3 is CASRAGTGFEQYF. The CDR3 DNA sequence: TGCGCCAGCAGGGCCGGGACAGGCTTCGAGCAGTACTTC.